This T cell receptor beta chain was identified during a study of blood T cell repertoires in COVID-19. Whole-study context: PBMCs, B-cell-depleted T cells, or T cells were the source of the cDNA or gDNA that made up the material.

Participants spanned ages about 18 to 95 years and resided in 20 to 25 US areas. Researchers sorted participants into cohorts using their self-reported clinical history. Trimming took 6 bases from V and 6 from J; bases not matched to a gene: 7. Germline values: CDR1 MRHNA, CDR2 SNTAGT. There are 16 residues in the CDR3. In the authors' methods: Amplification of reference gene primers was used by the study to estimate nucleated cell counts. Clones were read by immunoSEQ multiplex PCR, and TCRdb kept only the in-frame ones, dropping some. That table supplies the V and J calls and clone size; D and trimming were determined from the DNA. This table holds 150,000 or so clones, about 90% found once.

This clonotype originated in a woman in her fifties or sixties who had recovered from COVID-19. The sequencing input was PBMCs or T cells enriched from blood (not recorded which). This rearrangement joins TRBV6-4 to TRBJ2-2; 13 bases are shared with TRBD2. CDR3 coding DNA: TGTGCCAGCAGCCCTTGGACTAGCGGGAGTGCCGGGGAGCTGTTTTTT. Protein sequence: CASSPWTSGSAGELFF.